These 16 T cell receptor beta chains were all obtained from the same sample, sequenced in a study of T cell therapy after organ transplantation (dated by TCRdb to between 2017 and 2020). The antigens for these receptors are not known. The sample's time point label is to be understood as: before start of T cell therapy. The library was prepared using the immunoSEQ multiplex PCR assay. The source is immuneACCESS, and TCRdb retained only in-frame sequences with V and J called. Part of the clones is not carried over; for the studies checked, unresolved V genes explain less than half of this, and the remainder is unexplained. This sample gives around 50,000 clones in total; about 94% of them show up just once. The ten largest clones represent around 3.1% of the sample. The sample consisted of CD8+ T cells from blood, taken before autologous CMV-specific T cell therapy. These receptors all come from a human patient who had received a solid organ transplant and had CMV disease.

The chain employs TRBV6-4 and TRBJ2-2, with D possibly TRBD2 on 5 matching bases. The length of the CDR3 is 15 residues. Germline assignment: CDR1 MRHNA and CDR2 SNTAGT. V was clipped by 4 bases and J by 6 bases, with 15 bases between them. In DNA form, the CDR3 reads TGTGCCAGCAGTGTGGGTAGCCTGGAGGCCGGGGAGCTGTTTTTT. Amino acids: CASSVGSLEAGELFF.

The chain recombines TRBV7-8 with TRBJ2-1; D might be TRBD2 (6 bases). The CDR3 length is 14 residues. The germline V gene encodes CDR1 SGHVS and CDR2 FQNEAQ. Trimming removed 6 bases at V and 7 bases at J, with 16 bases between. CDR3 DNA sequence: TGTGCCAGCAGGGGGCGGGGTGAAGGAAATGAGCAGTTCTTC. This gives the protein CASRGRGEGNEQFF.

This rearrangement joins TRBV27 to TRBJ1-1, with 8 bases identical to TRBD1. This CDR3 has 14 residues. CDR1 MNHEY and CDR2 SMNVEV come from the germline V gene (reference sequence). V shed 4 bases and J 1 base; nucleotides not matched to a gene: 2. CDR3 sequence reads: CASSSGTGNTEAFF. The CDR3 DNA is TGTGCCAGCAGTTCGGGGACAGGGAACACTGAAGCTTTCTTT.

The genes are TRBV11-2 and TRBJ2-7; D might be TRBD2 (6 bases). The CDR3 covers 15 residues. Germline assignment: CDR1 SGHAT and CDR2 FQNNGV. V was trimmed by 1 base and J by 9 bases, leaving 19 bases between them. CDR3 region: CASSLGRGYGNGQYF. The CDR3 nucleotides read TGTGCCAGCAGCTTAGGGCGGGGTTACGGGAATGGGCAGTACTTC. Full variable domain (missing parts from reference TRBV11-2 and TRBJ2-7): EAGVAQSPRYKIIEKRQSVAFWCNPISGHATLYWYQQILGQGPKLLIQFQNNGVVDDSQLPKDRFSAERLKGVDSTLKIQPAKLEDSAVYLCASSLGRGYGNGQYFGPGTRLTVT.

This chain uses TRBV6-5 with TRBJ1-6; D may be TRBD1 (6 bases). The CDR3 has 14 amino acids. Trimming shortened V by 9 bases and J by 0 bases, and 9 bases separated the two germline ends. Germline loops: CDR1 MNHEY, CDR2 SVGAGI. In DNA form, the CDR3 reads TGTGCCAGTACAGGGAGCTCCTATAATTCACCCCTCCACTTT. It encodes CASTGSSYNSPLHF.

The CDR3 nucleotides are TGTGCCAGCAGTACAGGGGGCCCCTACAATGAGCAGTTCTTC. This translates into CASSTGGPYNEQFF. The chain joins TRBV6-6 to TRBJ2-1, with 9 bases matching TRBD1. The ends lost 5 bases at V and 2 bases at J; junction bases unmatched: 1. CDR3 length: 14 residues. Germline V gene lookup returns CDR1 MNHNY and CDR2 SVGAGI (reference sequence).

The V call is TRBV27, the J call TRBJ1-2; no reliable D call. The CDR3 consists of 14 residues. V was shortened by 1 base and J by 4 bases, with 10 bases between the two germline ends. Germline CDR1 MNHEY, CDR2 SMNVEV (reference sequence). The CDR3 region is CASSLYPPSYGYTF. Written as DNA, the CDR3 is TGTGCCAGCAGTTTATATCCCCCTTCCTATGGCTACACCTTC.

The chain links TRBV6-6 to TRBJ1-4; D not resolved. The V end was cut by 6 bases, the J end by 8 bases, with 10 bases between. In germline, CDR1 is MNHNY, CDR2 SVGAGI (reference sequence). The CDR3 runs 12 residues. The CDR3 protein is CASRDLKEKLFF. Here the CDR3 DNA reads TGTGCCAGCAGGGATTTGAAAGAAAAACTGTTTTTT.

DNA for the CDR3: TGCGCCAGCAGCCAGCGACAGGGAGGGTACAATGAGCAGTTCTTC. As protein: CASSQRQGGYNEQFF. The chain employs TRBV4-1 and TRBJ2-1, with D possibly called TRBD1 or TRBD2 (7 bases each). Looked up from germline, CDR1 is MGHRA and CDR2 is YSYEKL. The CDR3 is 15 residues long. V shed 3 bases and J shed 4 bases, with 13 bases lying between them.

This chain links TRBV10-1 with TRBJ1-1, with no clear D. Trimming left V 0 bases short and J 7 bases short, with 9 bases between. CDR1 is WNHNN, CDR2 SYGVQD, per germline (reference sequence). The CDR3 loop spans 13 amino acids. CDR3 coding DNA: TGCGCCAGCAGTGAGTCGCGGCAGGTTGAAGCTTTCTTT. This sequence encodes CASSESRQVEAFF.

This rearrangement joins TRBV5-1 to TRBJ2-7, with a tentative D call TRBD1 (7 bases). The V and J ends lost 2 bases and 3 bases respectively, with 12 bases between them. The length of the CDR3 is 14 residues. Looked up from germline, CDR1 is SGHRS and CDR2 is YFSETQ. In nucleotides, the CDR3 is TGCGCCAGCAGCTTCAGGGGGGTCGGCTACGAGCAGTACTTC. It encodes CASSFRGVGYEQYF.

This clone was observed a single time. In DNA, the CDR3 is TGTGCCTGGGGTAGGGTCAAAAAGGAAGCTTTCTTT. The encoded protein is CAWGRVKKEAFF. The J gene is TRBJ1-1, the V gene TRBV30; D gene ambiguous. The germline V gene encodes CDR1 GTSNPN and CDR2 SVGIG (reference sequence). Trimming removed 5 bases from V and 8 bases from J, with 15 bases in between. The CDR3 length is 12 residues.

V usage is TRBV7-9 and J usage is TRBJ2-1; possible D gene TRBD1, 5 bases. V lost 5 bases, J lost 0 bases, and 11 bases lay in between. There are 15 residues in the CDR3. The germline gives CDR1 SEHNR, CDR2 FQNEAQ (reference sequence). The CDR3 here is CASSADMNSYNEQFF. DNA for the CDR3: TGTGCCAGCAGCGCGGACATGAACTCCTACAATGAGCAGTTCTTC.

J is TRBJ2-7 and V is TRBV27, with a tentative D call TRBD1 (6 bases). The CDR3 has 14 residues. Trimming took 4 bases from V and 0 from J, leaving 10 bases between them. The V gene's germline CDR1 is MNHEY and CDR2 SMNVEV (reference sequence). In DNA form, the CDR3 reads TGTGCCAGCAGTTGGACAGCTAGCTCCTACGAGCAGTACTTC. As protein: CASSWTASSYEQYF.

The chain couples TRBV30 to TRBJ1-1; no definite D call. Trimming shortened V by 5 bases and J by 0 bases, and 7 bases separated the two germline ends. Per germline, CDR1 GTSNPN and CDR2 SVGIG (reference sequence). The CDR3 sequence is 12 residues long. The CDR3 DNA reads TGTGCCTGGGGACGGATGAACACTGAAGCTTTCTTT. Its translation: CAWGRMNTEAFF.

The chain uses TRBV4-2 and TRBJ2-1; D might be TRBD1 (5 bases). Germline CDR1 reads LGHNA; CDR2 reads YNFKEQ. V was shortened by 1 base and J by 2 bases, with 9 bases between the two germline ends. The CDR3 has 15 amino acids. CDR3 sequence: CASSQGQMTYNEQFF. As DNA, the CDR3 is TGTGCCAGCAGCCAAGGACAGATGACCTACAATGAGCAGTTCTTC.